The 14 T cell receptor beta chains in this list originate from one sample, sequenced in a study of blood T cell repertoires in COVID-19. Generated by immunoSEQ multiplex PCR, the TCRdb table keeps only in-frame clones and is missing some. The table lists approximately 250,000 clones, 88% of them singletons. The sequenced material came from PBMCs or T cells enriched from blood (not recorded which). Receptors originate from a woman aged 60-75 years in a cohort exposed to, infected with or recovered from COVID-19 (not recorded which).

This clone was detected only once. The V and J genes are TRBV27 and TRBJ1-5; 7 nucleotides align to TRBD1. The CDR3 contains 17 residues. CDR1 MNHEY and CDR2 SMNVEV come from the germline V gene (reference sequence). The ends lost 3 bases at V and 6 bases at J; junction bases unmatched: 14. The CDR3 reads CASSFVGDSATGQPQHF. DNA of the CDR3: TGTGCCAGCAGTTTTGTGGGGGACAGCGCCACCGGTCAGCCCCAGCATTTT.

This clone was picked up one time. The chain couples TRBV5-1 to TRBJ2-1; 12 nucleotides align to TRBD2. Germline CDR1 and CDR2: SGHRS and YFSETQ. Unmatched junction bases numbered 14, after V lost 5 bases and J lost 8 bases. CDR3 length: 17 residues. The CDR3 is CASRPTGSLAGGDEQFF. The CDR3 DNA is TGCGCCAGCAGACCGACAGGGTCTCTAGCGGGAGGGGATGAGCAGTTCTTC.

V usage is TRBV28 and J usage is TRBJ1-5; 8 nucleotides agree with TRBD1. Germline loops: CDR1 MDHEN, CDR2 SYDVKM. V lost 6 bases, J lost 6 bases, and 13 bases stayed unmatched. The CDR3 is made up of 16 amino acids. CDR3 coding DNA: TGTGCCAGCAGCGAAATCGGACAGGGAGGGTCTCAGCCCCAGCATTTT. Protein: CASSEIGQGGSQPQHF.

The gene calls are TRBV20-1 and TRBJ1-2; D gene ambiguous. The ends were cut back, 3 bases at V and 8 bases at J, with 10 bases in the middle. This CDR3 has 11 residues. Germline-derived CDR1 and CDR2 are DFQATT and SNEGSKA (reference sequence). This CDR3 reads CSASWGGGYTF. CDR3 in DNA: TGCAGTGCTAGTTGGGGAGGCGGCTACACCTTC.

The chain joins TRBV10-1 to TRBJ2-1; possible D gene TRBD1, 5 bases. Per germline, CDR1 WNHNN and CDR2 SYGVQD (reference sequence). V lost 0 bases to trimming and J lost 6 bases, with 15 bases between them. The CDR3 is 16 amino acids. The CDR3 DNA sequence: TGCGCCAGCAGTGAGTCTGCAGGGTCTTTCGGCAATGAGCAGTTCTTC. Translation gives CASSESAGSFGNEQFF.

CDR3 bases: TGTGCCAGCAGCTTGGACAGGGCCTACGAGCAGTACTTC. Protein sequence: CASSLDRAYEQYF. The chain links TRBV7-3 to TRBJ2-7; 8 bases match TRBD1. Germline CDR1 and CDR2: SGHTA and FQGTGA. The length of the CDR3 is 13 residues. Trimming removed 3 bases from V and 2 bases from J; junction bases left unmatched: 0.

The chain links TRBV19 to TRBJ2-6, with TRBD1 matching 9 bases. Per the germline V gene, CDR1 is LNHDA and CDR2 is SQIVND (reference sequence). CDR3 length: 18 residues. With V trimmed by 6 bases and J by 6 bases, 15 bases remained unmatched. Here the CDR3 DNA reads TGTGCCAGTAGCCACCTACTGACAGGGGGAAGATCGGCCAACGTCCTGACTTTC. Amino acids: CASSHLLTGGRSANVLTF.

The chain carries TRBV27 and TRBJ1-2; D is ambiguous. CDR1 and CDR2 from the germline V gene are MNHEY and SMNVEV (reference sequence). V lost 2 bases and J 4 bases, leaving 8 bases between the germline ends. CDR3 length: 13 residues. In nucleotides, the CDR3 is TGTGCCAGCAGTTTACAGGCGAGCTATGGCTACACCTTC. It encodes CASSLQASYGYTF.

The chain is built from TRBV27 and TRBJ2-1; TRBD1 matches at 8 bases. V was pared by 7 bases and J by 9 bases, with 11 bases of the junction left unmatched. The germline V gene has CDR1 MNHEY and CDR2 SMNVEV (reference sequence). This CDR3 contains 14 residues. The CDR3 loop is CASINGQGKGEQFF. For the CDR3, the DNA is TGTGCCAGCATTAATGGACAGGGTAAGGGTGAGCAGTTCTTC.

This clone was detected many times. The genes are TRBV28 and TRBJ2-1; TRBD2 aligns across 9 bases. The CDR3 runs 15 residues. The germline gives CDR1 MDHEN, CDR2 SYDVKM. The trim removed 8 bases at V and 10 bases at J, leaving 15 bases unmatched. The CDR3 sequence is CASAAGGQDKTEQFF. Here the CDR3 DNA reads TGTGCCAGCGCAGCGGGGGGTCAGGATAAAACAGAGCAGTTCTTC. The whole variable domain, filled in from reference TRBV28 and TRBJ2-1, reads DVKVTQSSRYLVKRTGEKVFLECVQDMDHENMFWYRQDPGLGLRLIYFSYDVKMKEKGDIPEGYSVSREKKERFSLILESASTNQTSMYLCASAAGGQDKTEQFFGPGTRLTVL.

J is TRBJ1-2 and V is TRBV5-1; tentatively, D is TRBD1 (5 bases). CDR3 length: 14 amino acids. V was shortened by 2 bases and J by 6 bases, with 14 bases between the two germline ends. Germline CDR1 reads SGHRS; CDR2 reads YFSETQ. The CDR3 sequence is CASSFAARGNGYTF. The CDR3 region has the DNA TGCGCCAGCAGCTTTGCCGCGCGGGGGAATGGCTACACCTTC.

CDR3 protein: CASKRDTEAFF. In DNA, the CDR3 is TGTGCCAGCAAACGGGACACTGAAGCTTTCTTT. This chain connects TRBV6-5 to TRBJ1-1; D ambiguous. V was shortened by 7 bases and J by 3 bases, with 6 bases between the two germline ends. Germline V gene sequence: CDR1 MNHEY, CDR2 SVGAGI. This CDR3 contains 11 residues.

This chain connects TRBV5-1 to TRBJ2-3; no definite D call. Trimming pared 2 bases from V and 1 base from J, leaving 11 bases between. CDR1 and CDR2 (germline): SGHRS, YFSETQ. The CDR3 runs 15 residues. The CDR3: CASSFGAYGTDTQYF. DNA for the CDR3: TGCGCCAGCAGCTTTGGTGCGTACGGCACAGATACGCAGTATTTT. Looking up the rest from reference TRBV5-1 and TRBJ2-3 gives the full variable domain: KAGVTQTPRYLIKTRGQQVTLSCSPISGHRSVSWYQQTPGQGLQFLFEYFSETQRNKGNFPGRFSGRQFSNSRSEMNVSTLELGDSALYLCASSFGAYGTDTQYFGPGTRLTVL.

The V call is TRBV15, the J call TRBJ2-7; D gene unclear. The CDR3 runs 13 residues. Deletions cut 1 base from V and 3 bases from J, with 7 bases between. Germline V gene sequence: CDR1 LNHNV, CDR2 YYDKDF (reference sequence). CDR3 residues: CATSRAQFYEQYF. The CDR3 DNA reads TGTGCCACCAGCAGAGCCCAGTTCTACGAGCAGTACTTC. Combining the CDR3 with reference TRBV15 and TRBJ2-7 gives the whole variable domain DAMVIQNPRYQVTQFGKPVTLSCSQTLNHNVMYWYQQKSSQAPKLLFHYYDKDFNNEADTPDNFQSRRPNTSFCFLDIRSPGLGDTAMYLCATSRAQFYEQYFGPGTRLTVT.